The clone carrying this T cell receptor beta chain is judged medium-sized. Its antigen is unknown. In TCRdb, the 5' RACE reads were re-called with MiXCR into one record per CDR3 protein. The repertoire holds more than 8,500 distinct CDR3 sequences, with less than 30% as singletons. Tregs were sorted as CD4+CD25+CD127-/low cells. Study conclusions and caveats: Tumor-infiltrating Treg TCR alpha and beta sequences overlapped most with tumor naive CD4+ T cells, then blood naive.

The CDR3 extends over 17 amino acids. The germline CDR1 and CDR2 sequences are MNHEY and SVGAGI. The V gene lost 5 bases and the J gene lost 0 bases, with 17 bases spanning the gap. This sequence was found in a female donor with breast cancer. The chain is built from TRBV6-5 and TRBJ1-5; the D gene is possibly TRBD1 (6 bases). The sample comprised Tregs sorted from blood. The CDR3 spells CASSPQGSTYSNQPQHF. The CDR3 nucleotides are TGTGCCAGCAGTCCACAGGGTTCCACTTATAGCAATCAGCCCCAGCATTTT.